This T cell receptor beta chain was identified in a study of T cell responses to AZD1222 COVID-19 vaccine. CDR1 is LNHDA and CDR2 is SQIVND in the germline V gene (reference sequence). Trimming shortened V by 4 bases and J by 0 bases, and 3 bases separated the two germline ends. The CDR3 runs 13 residues. A word on this clone: Its antigen is not identified.

The protocol was immunoSEQ multiplex PCR, while the TCRdb copy is restricted to in-frame clones and leaves out a portion. Of around 110,000 clones in the sample, approximately 85% were seen once. Whole-study findings and limits: Only a handful of AZD1222 recipients, several in all, had baseline seropositivity. There were repertoire samples only from the period after the peak T cell response. Among vaccine-associated CD4 TCRs, coverage spanned spike, with dominance at 160-218 and 743-854.

The sample in question was peripheral blood, obtained on day 0 of MenACWY control vaccination. The source of this sequence is an adult in good health. The chain recombines TRBV19 with TRBJ2-2; D is unresolved. The CDR3 DNA reads as TGTGCCAGTAGTAGAACGAACACCGGGGAGCTGTTTTTT. This gives the protein CASSRTNTGELFF.